This TCR beta chain was recovered during a study of blood T cell repertoires in COVID-19. As for the study in general: Collection of acute and convalescent COVID-19 samples took place in the United States, Italy and Spain. T cells, B-cell-depleted T cells, or PBMCs supplied cDNA or gDNA.

The authors' processing: Reference gene primer amplification yielded estimated nucleated cell counts. Clones were read by immunoSEQ multiplex PCR, and TCRdb kept only the in-frame ones, dropping some. That table furnishes V, J and clone size, whereas the DNA furnished D and trimming. Among 210,000 or so clones listed, approximately 86% were seen once. The J segment lost 0 bases and the V segment lost 6 bases, leaving 2 bases of the junction unmatched. The CDR3 length is 15 residues. Germline V gives CDR1 MNHEY, CDR2 SVGAGI. The receptor comes from a woman aged 25 to 39 with COVID-19, enrolled during active disease. Sequenced sample: peripheral blood. The chain couples TRBV6-5 to TRBJ2-6, with 7 bases lining up with TRBD1. The CDR3 region has the DNA TGTGCCAGCAGAACAGGGGCCTCTGGGGCCAACGTCCTGACTTTC. Amino acid sequence: CASRTGASGANVLTF.